This T cell receptor beta chain was captured in a study of T cells in Graves' hyperthyroidism and ophthalmopathy. About the study: Pretreatment peripheral blood was obtained at initial diagnosis.

General observations from the study: Researchers report that a 13 V-J model separated ophthalmopathy from stable hyperthyroidism. Clonotypes that were expanded in thyroid above 0.001 mostly appeared in blood too.

Graves' hyperthyroidism qualified as stable when ophthalmopathy did not progress within 18 months. Researchers took RNA transcripts and amplified the TCR beta CDR3 regions from them. The study used the HTBI primer set for a first-round RT-PCR of the TCR CDR3. TCRdb fed the multiplex PCR reads into MiXCR, producing one record per CDR3 protein. The table records more than 650,000 distinct CDR3 sequences, 12% to 15% of them present only once. V shed 1 base and J shed 5 bases, with 17 bases lying between them. The CDR3 sequence is 16 residues long. CDR1 is SEHNR, CDR2 FQNEAQ, per germline (reference sequence). This clonotype was observed many times. Antigen: not known.

The TCR sequence derives from a woman younger than 30 with Graves' hyperthyroidism. This chain connects TRBV7-9 to TRBJ2-5; tentatively, D is TRBD1 (7 bases). Sequences were obtained from blood. The CDR3 loop is CASSLGPGGGEETQYF. The CDR3 region has the DNA TGTGCCAGCAGCTTAGGTCCAGGGGGAGGTGAGGAGACCCAGTACTTC.